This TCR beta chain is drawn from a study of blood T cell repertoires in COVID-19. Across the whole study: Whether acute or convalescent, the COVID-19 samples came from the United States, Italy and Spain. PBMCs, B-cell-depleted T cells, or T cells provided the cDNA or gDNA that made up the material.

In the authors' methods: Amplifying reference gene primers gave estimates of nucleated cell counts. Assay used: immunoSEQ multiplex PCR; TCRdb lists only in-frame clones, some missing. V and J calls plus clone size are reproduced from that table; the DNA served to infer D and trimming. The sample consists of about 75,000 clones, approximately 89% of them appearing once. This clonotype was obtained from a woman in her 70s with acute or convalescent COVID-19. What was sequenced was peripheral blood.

CDR3 loop: CASSLGSGQGAAEAFF. The CDR3 nucleotides read TGTGCCAGCAGTTTGGGGTCAGGACAGGGGGCCGCTGAAGCTTTCTTT. The chain is built from TRBV27 and TRBJ1-1; TRBD1 matches 11 bases. Germline values: CDR1 MNHEY, CDR2 SMNVEV (reference sequence). The CDR3 extends over 16 amino acids. Trimming at V came to 3 bases and at J to 6 bases, leaving 9 bases not matched to a gene.